This TCR beta chain was documented in a study of beta chain features in type 1 diabetes. The study's findings and limits: In patients and controls equally, PCR might favor templates that are shorter. Compared with healthy donors, patients appeared to share more similar naive, central memory and regulatory TCRB repertoires. Across all four CD4+ subsets, people with type 1 diabetes showed modestly shorter TCRB CDR3s.

Per germline, CDR1 SGHRS and CDR2 YFSETQ. V was clipped by 0 bases and J by 7 bases; unmatched bases: 5. The CDR3 consists of 15 residues. Post-sort purity exceeded 98% for all sorted populations. Points on this clone: Its antigen is still unknown.

cDNA synthesis used the whole RNA isolate, giving expressed TCRB sequences. Sequencing of naive, central memory and regulatory T cell samples gave an average of about 3.57 million reads. Measured with immunoSEQ multiplex PCR; TCRdb has only the in-frame clones, and not every one. The table shows 250,000 to 300,000 clones, with around 24% occurring only once. Input material: naive CD4+ T cells from blood. The source is a woman in her twenties or thirties with type 1 diabetes. This chain connects TRBV5-1 to TRBJ2-1; 9 bases map to TRBD2. CDR3: CASSLELAGLNEQFF. For the CDR3, the DNA is TGCGCCAGCAGCTTGGAACTAGCGGGCCTTAATGAGCAGTTCTTC.